These 27 T cell receptor beta chains share one sample of origin, sequenced in a study of OX40 agonist ivuxolimab in advanced cancers. The assay was immunoSEQ multiplex PCR, and TCRdb's table has in-frame clones only and misses some. The table has more than 35,000 clones, 89% seen once. The sequencing used CD4+ or CD8+ T cells sorted from blood, collected in a trial of the OX40 agonist ivuxolimab. The origin of the receptors is an adult with an advanced solid tumor such as melanoma, head and neck, liver or kidney cancer.

The rearrangement uses TRBV10-2 and TRBJ2-3; 10 bases are a match to TRBD1. Germline lookup yields CDR1 WSHSY and CDR2 SAAADI. Trimming at V came to 5 bases and at J to 0 bases, leaving 2 bases not matched to a gene. CDR3 length: 15 residues. CDR3 protein: CASSWTGGSTDTQYF. For the CDR3, the DNA is TGCGCCAGCAGTTGGACAGGGGGGAGCACAGATACGCAGTATTTT.

This CDR3 is CASSQETQYF. Written as DNA, the CDR3 is TGTGCCAGCAGCCAAGAGACCCAGTACTTC. The V and J genes are TRBV7-9 and TRBJ2-5; D is unresolved. The V gene's germline CDR1 is SEHNR and CDR2 FQNEAQ (reference sequence). V lost 5 bases, J lost 2 bases, and 0 bases lay in between. This CDR3 region has 10 residues.

The chain recombines TRBV7-6 with TRBJ2-7; D gene unclear. In germline, CDR1 is SGHVS, CDR2 FNYEAQ. Between the trimmed V and J ends, which lost 2 bases and 2 bases, there was a span of 10 bases. The CDR3 contains 14 residues. The CDR3 is CASSLTARTYEQYF. Written as DNA, the CDR3 is TGTGCCAGCAGCTTAACGGCTAGAACCTACGAGCAGTACTTC.

This clone has only one observation. The V and J genes are TRBV6-6 and TRBJ2-7, with TRBD1 matching over 7 bases. J gave up 2 bases and V 0 bases, and 1 base lay outside the gene matches. The CDR3 sequence is 14 residues long. Germline CDR1 and CDR2: MNHNY and SVGAGI (reference sequence). CDR3 in amino acids: CASSYSGQTYEQYF. The CDR3 coding sequence is TGTGCCAGCAGTTACTCGGGACAGACCTACGAGCAGTACTTC.

This chain uses TRBV7-9 with TRBJ2-2; D gene uncertain. The V and J ends lost 9 bases and 3 bases respectively, with 8 bases between them. There are 12 residues in the CDR3. CDR1 is SEHNR, CDR2 FQNEAQ, per germline (reference sequence). CDR3 DNA sequence: TGTGCCAGGCTCCCAGACACCGGGGAGCTGTTTTTT. Translation gives CARLPDTGELFF.

J is TRBJ2-5 and V is TRBV29-1; 9 nucleotides match TRBD2. Germline assignment: CDR1 SQVTM and CDR2 ANQGSEA. CDR3 length: 14 amino acids. V dropped 4 bases and J dropped 4; count of bases not matched to a gene: 7. As DNA, the CDR3 is TGCAGCGTTGTAGGGCGGGGGGGCCGAGAGACCCAGTACTTC. This gives the protein CSVVGRGGRETQYF.

This chain joins TRBV27 and TRBJ2-7; D call uncertain. Trimming left V 10 bases short and J 1 base short, with 11 bases between. Germline assignment: CDR1 MNHEY and CDR2 SMNVEV (reference sequence). The CDR3 length is 12 residues. DNA of the CDR3: TGTGCCACCTTTGGGAATTCCTACGAGCAGTACTTC. Translation gives CATFGNSYEQYF.

This chain links TRBV7-6 with TRBJ1-1, with D maybe TRBD1 (6 bases). The V gene's germline CDR1 is SGHVS and CDR2 FNYEAQ. V lost 2 bases and J lost 2, with 15 bases in between. This CDR3 spans 16 amino acids. The CDR3 DNA is TGTGCCAGCAGCTTACTTCCCAGGGGTCTAAACACTGAAGCTTTCTTT. Its translation is CASSLLPRGLNTEAFF.

V is TRBV27 and J is TRBJ1-2, with 8 bases lining up with TRBD1. The CDR3 is made up of 14 amino acids. The V gene end was trimmed by 5 bases and the J gene end by 5 bases; junction bases not matched to a gene: 7. The germline V gene has CDR1 MNHEY and CDR2 SMNVEV (reference sequence). CDR3 bases: TGTGCCAGCAGTCCAATCGACAGGGGTTATGGCTACACCTTC. Translated, it gives CASSPIDRGYGYTF.

The rearrangement joins TRBV27 to TRBJ2-7; TRBD2 might be the D (5 bases). The germline V gene has CDR1 MNHEY and CDR2 SMNVEV (reference sequence). The CDR3 is 16 residues long. Trimming shortened V by 2 bases and J by 5 bases, and 19 bases separated the two germline ends. The CDR3 protein is CASSLVARTGIHEQYF. The DNA of the CDR3 is TGTGCCAGCAGTTTAGTAGCCAGGACGGGAATCCACGAGCAGTACTTC.

J is TRBJ2-2 and V is TRBV6-5; no reliable D call. Trimming took off 6 bases at V and 4 bases at J, with 12 bases between the two ends. Germline values: CDR1 MNHEY, CDR2 SVGAGI. CDR3 length: 14 residues. CDR3 nucleotides: TGTGCCAGCAGCTCTACCGGAAGCACCGGGGAGCTGTTTTTT. Translation: CASSSTGSTGELFF.

This chain links TRBV11-2 with TRBJ2-3, with 8 bases lining up with TRBD1. This CDR3 contains 14 residues. With V trimmed by 6 bases and J by 5 bases, 7 bases remained unmatched. Germline V gives CDR1 SGHAT, CDR2 FQNNGV. The CDR3 DNA reads as TGTGCCAGCAGTTTACAGGGGGTAGTAGATACGCAGTATTTT. Residues: CASSLQGVVDTQYF.

The V call is TRBV5-1, the J call TRBJ2-1; D is possibly TRBD1 (6 bases). The CDR3 covers 11 residues. The germline V and J ends were trimmed by 4 bases and 7 bases, with 6 bases remaining between them. Germline V gives CDR1 SGHRS, CDR2 YFSETQ. DNA for the CDR3: TGCGCCAGCAGCGGACAGAATGAGCAGTTCTTC. This translates into CASSGQNEQFF.

The V gene is TRBV29-1, the J gene TRBJ2-7; TRBD1 matches 9 bases. The CDR3 is 15 residues long. In germline, CDR1 is SQVTM, CDR2 ANQGSEA. V was clipped by 3 bases and J by 2 bases; unmatched bases: 8. The CDR3 DNA sequence: TGCAGCGTTGACAGGGGGACAGGGAAACCCTACGAGCAGTACTTC. Protein: CSVDRGTGKPYEQYF.

The genes are TRBV13 and TRBJ2-3; TRBD2 aligns across 10 bases. This CDR3 contains 16 residues. Germline values: CDR1 PRHDT, CDR2 FYEKMQ (reference sequence). V lost 5 bases, J lost 0 bases, and 5 bases stayed unmatched. The CDR3 DNA follows: TGTGCCAGCAGCCAAGCTAGCGGGGGAAGCACAGATACGCAGTATTTT. Translating gives CASSQASGGSTDTQYF.

This chain joins TRBV4-1 and TRBJ2-7; 8 positions agree with TRBD2. This CDR3 is 13 amino acids long. Trimming at V came to 4 bases and at J to 5 bases, leaving 4 bases not matched to a gene. Germline values: CDR1 MGHRA, CDR2 YSYEKL. The CDR3 region has the DNA TGCGCCAGCAGCCTGGGACTAGTAGACGAGCAGTACTTC. It translates to CASSLGLVDEQYF.

This clone was detected only once. The V gene is TRBV28, the J gene TRBJ2-1, with 7 positions matching TRBD1. CDR1 is MDHEN and CDR2 is SYDVKM in the germline V gene. Losses at the gene ends were 4 bases for V and 8 bases for J; bases not matched to a gene: 14. CDR3 size: 16 residues. The CDR3 protein is CASSSSNTGVGDEQFF. The CDR3, as DNA: TGTGCCAGCAGTTCGTCAAATACAGGGGTAGGGGATGAGCAGTTCTTC. Drawing the rest from reference TRBV28 and TRBJ2-1, the complete variable domain is DVKVTQSSRYLVKRTGEKVFLECVQDMDHENMFWYRQDPGLGLRLIYFSYDVKMKEKGDIPEGYSVSREKKERFSLILESASTNQTSMYLCASSSSNTGVGDEQFFGPGTRLTVL.

The CDR3 nucleotides are TGCGCCAGCAGCCAAGACACCGGGGAGCTGTTTTTT. This translates into CASSQDTGELFF. V and J are TRBV4-3 and TRBJ2-2; D remains ambiguous. CDR1 and CDR2 (germline): LGHNA, YSLEER. This CDR3 has 12 amino acids. V lost 0 bases, J lost 4 bases, and 0 bases lay in between.

The chain has TRBV7-9 and TRBJ1-6; D might be TRBD1 (6 bases). Germline V gene sequence: CDR1 SEHNR, CDR2 FQNEAQ (reference sequence). The CDR3 contains 15 residues. V dropped 3 bases and J dropped 7 bases, with 13 bases sitting between them. The DNA of the CDR3 is TGTGCCAGCAGCTTTGGGAGGGGGGACAATTCACCCCTCCACTTT. This translates into CASSFGRGDNSPLHF.

V and J are TRBV6-5 and TRBJ2-1; no definite D call. Trimming pared 0 bases from V and 6 bases from J, leaving 9 bases between. The CDR3 is made up of 14 amino acids. Germline lookup yields CDR1 MNHEY and CDR2 SVGAGI. CDR3 in amino acids: CASSYSERFNEQFF. DNA of the CDR3: TGTGCCAGCAGTTACTCGGAAAGGTTCAATGAGCAGTTCTTC.

This chain uses TRBV4-3 with TRBJ2-2; a weak D match, TRBD2 (5 bases). Germline V gene data show CDR1 as LGHNA and CDR2 as YSLEER. The CDR3 sequence is 19 residues long. V shed 4 bases and J shed 6 bases, with 27 bases lying between them. DNA for the CDR3: TGCGCCAGCAGCCCCGCCCGGGGTTCCCCAGTAGCCTTGGCCGGGGAGCTGTTTTTT. This codes for CASSPARGSPVALAGELFF.

The V gene is TRBV2, the J gene TRBJ1-2; TRBD1 agrees at 10 bases. CDR3 size: 15 residues. Germline CDR1 and CDR2: SNHLY and FYNNEI. V lost 6 bases, J lost 4 bases, and 8 bases stayed unmatched. The CDR3 DNA is TGTGCCAGCAGGACGCCGACAGGGGGCGCCTATGGCTACACCTTC. It specifies CASRTPTGGAYGYTF.

The chain combines TRBV15 with TRBJ2-2; D is possibly TRBD1 (6 bases). Germline lookup yields CDR1 LNHNV and CDR2 YYDKDF (reference sequence). V lost 10 bases and J 1 base, leaving 10 bases between the germline ends. This CDR3 is 13 amino acids long. The CDR3 loop reads CASKDRNTGELFF. The CDR3, as DNA: TGTGCCAGCAAGGACAGGAACACCGGGGAGCTGTTTTTT.

A single count supports this clone. V usage is TRBV15 and J usage is TRBJ2-5; TRBD2 matches at 10 bases. Germline-derived CDR1 and CDR2 are LNHNV and YYDKDF (reference sequence). CDR3 length: 18 residues. The junction had 17 bases not matched to a gene; V was cut back by 5 bases and J by 5 bases. CDR3 DNA: TGTGCCACCAGCGGTACCCTAGCGGGGGCACCCTCCCGGGAGACCCAGTACTTC. Encoded protein: CATSGTLAGAPSRETQYF. The full variable domain, in which reference TRBV15 and TRBJ2-5 provide the parts outside the CDR3, is DAMVIQNPRYQVTQFGKPVTLSCSQTLNHNVMYWYQQKSSQAPKLLFHYYDKDFNNEADTPDNFQSRRPNTSFCFLDIRSPGLGDTAMYLCATSGTLAGAPSRETQYFGPGTRLLVL.

The chain's CDR3 is CASSYSGGDPYEQYF. The CDR3 nucleotides read TGTGCCAGCAGTTACTCGGGGGGGGACCCCTACGAGCAGTACTTC. The rearrangement joins TRBV6-5 to TRBJ2-7, with 7 bases that match TRBD2. V was pared by 0 bases and J by 2 bases, with 4 bases of the junction left unmatched. This CDR3 comprises 15 residues. Germline lookup yields CDR1 MNHEY and CDR2 SVGAGI.

The chain has TRBV29-1 and TRBJ1-4; D gene unclear. Germline V gene sequence: CDR1 SQVTM, CDR2 ANQGSEA. CDR3 length equals 16 residues. Between the trimmed V and J ends, which lost 1 base and 3 bases, there was a span of 15 bases. CDR3 sequence (DNA): TGCAGCGTTGAAGGCGAGGAGGCGGGCCCTAATGAAAAACTGTTTTTT. This codes for CSVEGEEAGPNEKLFF.

The chain uses TRBV13 and TRBJ2-5, with 7 bases lining up with TRBD2. The V segment lost 3 bases and the J segment 5 bases; nucleotides outside the gene matches: 6. The CDR3 contains 14 residues. Germline CDR1 PRHDT, CDR2 FYEKMQ (reference sequence). This CDR3 reads CASSLGRGTETQYF. CDR3 sequence (DNA): TGTGCCAGCAGCTTGGGGCGGGGGACCGAGACCCAGTACTTC.